Below, one T cell receptor beta chain is given with its context. The antigen is not known. These data come from a study of beta chain features in type 1 diabetes. V was clipped by 4 bases and J by 6 bases; unmatched bases: 9. Germline V lookup: CDR1 SGDLS, CDR2 YYNGEE. The CDR3 has 15 residues. The whole isolated RNA underwent reverse transcription, so sequencing captured expressed TCRB transcripts. Repertoires were generated with immunoSEQ multiplex PCR, while TCRdb's copy carries only in-frame clones and drops some. The profile shows 150,000 to 200,000 clones, roughly 59% of them singletons. Findings and caveats of the study: Shorter TCRB CDR3s, moderately but significantly so, marked every one of the four CD4+ subsets in Type 1 diabetes patients. Researchers cautioned that cDNA sequencing could over-represent cells with high TCR expression. Patients and controls would be equally affected if PCR favored shorter templates.

Sorted CD4+ subsets: naive, central memory, regulatory, stem cell-like memory (CD45RO/CCR7/CD25/CD127/CD95/CD27 panel). The source material was naive CD4+ T cells from blood. The rearrangement joins TRBV9 to TRBJ1-4; 7 nucleotides line up with TRBD1. This clonotype originated in a man aged 30 to 39 with type 1 diabetes. The CDR3 here is CASSPRQGIDEKLFF. The CDR3 DNA reads as TGTGCCAGCAGCCCCCGACAGGGCATAGATGAAAAACTGTTTTTT.